The T cell receptor (beta chain) under discussion was sequenced for a study of spatial heterogeneity in lung cancer. This clonotype was counted a few times. A single record per CDR3 protein comes from TCRdb applying MiXCR to the 5' RACE reads. The sample comprises about 92,000 distinct CDR3 sequences, about an eighth of which are singletons, and about 38% rests with the top ten. This CDR3 spans 14 amino acids. Germline V gene data show CDR1 as MNHEY and CDR2 as SVGAGI. V dropped 6 bases and J dropped 5 bases, with 15 bases sitting between them. Time point defined: sample taken at primary tumor resection. No cell sorting; template was whole RNA from tumor, lung tissue or PBMC.

Specimen: PBMCs, collected at surgery. This chain uses TRBV6-5 with TRBJ2-3, with TRBD2 as a possible D gene (6 bases). This clonotype was obtained from a male donor with early-stage non-small cell lung cancer. The CDR3 DNA is TGTGCCAGCAGACCCGGACTAACCATAGATACGCAGTATTTT. Protein: CASRPGLTIDTQYF.